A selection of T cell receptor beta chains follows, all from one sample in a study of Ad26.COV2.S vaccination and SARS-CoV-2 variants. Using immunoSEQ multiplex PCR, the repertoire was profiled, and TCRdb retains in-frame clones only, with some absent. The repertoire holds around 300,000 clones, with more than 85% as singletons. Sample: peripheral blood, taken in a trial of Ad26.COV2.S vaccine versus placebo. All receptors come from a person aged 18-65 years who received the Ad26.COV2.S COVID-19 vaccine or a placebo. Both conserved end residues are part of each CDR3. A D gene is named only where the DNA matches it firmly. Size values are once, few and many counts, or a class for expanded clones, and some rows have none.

CDR3aa: CASSLEGTGSYTF; CDR3nt: TGCGCCAGCAGCTTGGAAGGGACAGGGAGCTACACCTTC; d_gene: TRBD1; abundance: .; j_gene: TRBJ1-2; v_gene: TRBV5-1
CDR3aa: CASSVGPSGGYIEQFF; CDR3nt: TGTGCCAGCAGCGTAGGTCCTAGCGGGGGATATATTGAGCAGTTCTTC; d_gene: TRBD2; abundance: .; j_gene: TRBJ2-1; v_gene: TRBV9
CDR3aa: CASSMLQGSRSYNEQFF; CDR3nt: TGTGCCAGCAGCATGCTTCAGGGGTCCCGATCCTACAATGAGCAGTTCTTC; d_gene: .; abundance: .; j_gene: TRBJ2-1; v_gene: TRBV11-2
CDR3aa: CASRLGTGDNEKLFF; CDR3nt: TGCGCCAGCAGATTAGGGACAGGAGACAATGAAAAACTGTTTTTT; d_gene: TRBD1; abundance: .; j_gene: TRBJ1-4; v_gene: TRBV5-1
CDR3aa: CASSPGPGQGSGELFF; CDR3nt: TGTGCCAGCAGCCCGGGACCGGGACAGGGATCCGGGGAGCTGTTTTTT; d_gene: TRBD1; abundance: .; j_gene: TRBJ2-2; v_gene: TRBV5-4
CDR3aa: CASSYQETQYF; CDR3nt: TGTGCCAGCAGCTATCAGGAGACCCAGTACTTC; d_gene: .; abundance: .; j_gene: TRBJ2-5; v_gene: TRBV27
CDR3aa: CASTPTEYNEQFF; CDR3nt: TGTGCCAGCACGCCAACCGAGTACAATGAGCAGTTCTTC; d_gene: .; abundance: .; j_gene: TRBJ2-1; v_gene: TRBV7-9
CDR3aa: CASSSAEVIADTQYF; CDR3nt: TGCGCCAGCAGCTCGGCGGAGGTAATCGCAGATACGCAGTATTTT; d_gene: .; abundance: .; j_gene: TRBJ2-3; v_gene: TRBV5-1
CDR3aa: CASSLAGLTDTQYF; CDR3nt: TGTGCCAGCAGCTTAGCGGGACTCACAGATACGCAGTATTTT; d_gene: .; abundance: .; j_gene: TRBJ2-3; v_gene: TRBV7-2
CDR3aa: CASSLPSGINYEQYF; CDR3nt: TGTGCCAGCAGTTTACCTAGCGGGATCAACTACGAGCAGTACTTC; d_gene: TRBD2; abundance: .; j_gene: TRBJ2-7; v_gene: TRBV28
CDR3aa: CASSQDSRASEQFF; CDR3nt: TGTGCCAGCAGCCAAGATTCCAGGGCCTCGGAGCAGTTCTTC; d_gene: .; abundance: .; j_gene: TRBJ2-1; v_gene: TRBV14
CDR3aa: CASSPLEPGDQETQYF; CDR3nt: TGTGCCAGCAGCCCCCTCGAGCCGGGGGACCAAGAGACCCAGTACTTC; d_gene: .; abundance: .; j_gene: TRBJ2-5; v_gene: TRBV11-1
CDR3aa: CATSRERISGGEQYF; CDR3nt: TGTGCCACCAGCAGAGAGCGGATCTCAGGTGGAGAGCAGTACTTC; d_gene: .; abundance: .; j_gene: TRBJ2-7; v_gene: TRBV15
CDR3aa: CASSLAPWTGYYSNQPQHF; CDR3nt: TGTGCCAGCAGCTTAGCCCCCTGGACAGGGTACTATAGCAATCAGCCCCAGCATTTT; d_gene: TRBD1; abundance: .; j_gene: TRBJ1-5; v_gene: TRBV7-2
CDR3aa: CASSHVLAQEQYF; CDR3nt: TGTGCCAGCAGCCACGTACTAGCTCAGGAGCAGTACTTC; d_gene: .; abundance: .; j_gene: TRBJ2-7; v_gene: TRBV4-2
CDR3aa: CASAIQGAGTEAFF; CDR3nt: TGCGCCAGCGCAATACAGGGCGCTGGCACTGAAGCTTTCTTT; d_gene: .; abundance: .; j_gene: TRBJ1-1; v_gene: TRBV4-3
CDR3aa: CATSEGQFYNEQFF; CDR3nt: TGTGCCACCAGTGAAGGTCAATTCTACAATGAGCAGTTCTTC; d_gene: .; abundance: .; j_gene: TRBJ2-1; v_gene: TRBV24-1
CDR3aa: CASSFPLTTPGLAGGGTQYF; CDR3nt: TGTGCCAGCAGTTTTCCCCTTACCACTCCGGGACTAGCGGGAGGTGGTACGCAGTATTTT; d_gene: TRBD2; abundance: .; j_gene: TRBJ2-3; v_gene: TRBV28
CDR3aa: CASTPGNFVETQYF; CDR3nt: TGTGCCAGCACCCCCGGAAACTTCGTAGAGACCCAGTACTTC; d_gene: .; abundance: .; j_gene: TRBJ2-5; v_gene: TRBV28
CDR3aa: CAWSVGGSDEQFF; CDR3nt: TGTGCCTGGAGTGTAGGGGGGAGCGATGAGCAGTTCTTC; d_gene: .; abundance: .; j_gene: TRBJ2-1; v_gene: TRBV30
CDR3aa: CASSIDSSTDTQYF; CDR3nt: TGCGCCAGCAGCATAGACTCTTCCACAGATACGCAGTATTTT; d_gene: .; abundance: few; j_gene: TRBJ2-3; v_gene: TRBV5-1
CDR3aa: CASSFQETQYF; CDR3nt: TGTGCCAGCAGTTTCCAAGAGACCCAGTACTTC; d_gene: .; abundance: once; j_gene: TRBJ2-5; v_gene: TRBV2
CDR3aa: CASSSSGSGGRYGYTF; CDR3nt: TGTGCCAGCAGCTCGAGTGGTTCAGGGGGTCGCTATGGCTACACCTTC; d_gene: TRBD1; abundance: .; j_gene: TRBJ1-2; v_gene: TRBV7-6
CDR3aa: CASSASGGYNEQFF; CDR3nt: TGTGCCAGCAGCGCTAGCGGGGGCTACAATGAGCAGTTCTTC; d_gene: TRBD2; abundance: .; j_gene: TRBJ2-1; v_gene: TRBV7-3
CDR3aa: CASSPRGGSKNTEAFF; CDR3nt: TGTGCCAGCAGCCCCCGGGGGGGGTCGAAGAACACTGAAGCTTTCTTT; d_gene: .; abundance: .; j_gene: TRBJ1-1; v_gene: TRBV3-1/TRBV3-2
CDR3aa: CASSQTSGSSYEQYF; CDR3nt: TGTGCCAGCAGCCAAACTAGCGGGAGCTCCTACGAGCAGTACTTC; d_gene: TRBD2; abundance: .; j_gene: TRBJ2-7; v_gene: TRBV4-2
CDR3aa: CASSQDLDQPQHF; CDR3nt: TGTGCCAGCAGCCAAGACTTGGATCAGCCCCAGCATTTT; d_gene: .; abundance: .; j_gene: TRBJ1-5; v_gene: TRBV3-1/TRBV3-2
CDR3aa: CASSLRGSSYNSPLHF; CDR3nt: TGTGCCAGCAGCTTAAGGGGAAGCTCCTATAATTCACCCCTCCACTTT; d_gene: .; abundance: .; j_gene: TRBJ1-6; v_gene: TRBV7-8
CDR3aa: CASSSRRGLNEKLFF; CDR3nt: TGTGCCAGTAGTTCAAGACGAGGTCTTAATGAAAAACTGTTTTTT; d_gene: .; abundance: .; j_gene: TRBJ1-4; v_gene: TRBV19
CDR3aa: CSVEDVVISNEQFF; CDR3nt: TGCAGCGTTGAAGATGTAGTAATTAGCAATGAGCAGTTCTTC; d_gene: .; abundance: .; j_gene: TRBJ2-1; v_gene: TRBV29-1
CDR3aa: CASSQESYGTRRRYF; CDR3nt: TGTGCCAGCAGCCAAGAAAGCTACGGAACCCGGAGGCGGTACTTC; d_gene: .; abundance: .; j_gene: TRBJ2-7; v_gene: TRBV4-2
CDR3aa: CASSKTGDNQPQHF; CDR3nt: TGCGCCAGCAGTAAGACAGGGGACAATCAGCCCCAGCATTTT; d_gene: TRBD1; abundance: .; j_gene: TRBJ1-5; v_gene: TRBV10-2
CDR3aa: CATSDHSRRFDSPSSYEQYF; CDR3nt: TGTGCCACCAGTGACCACTCTCGACGGTTCGACAGCCCGAGCTCCTACGAGCAGTACTTC; d_gene: .; abundance: once; j_gene: TRBJ2-7; v_gene: TRBV24-1
CDR3aa: CASSVGSNQPQHF; CDR3nt: TGTGCCAGCAGCGTCGGTAGCAATCAGCCCCAGCATTTT; d_gene: .; abundance: .; j_gene: TRBJ1-5; v_gene: TRBV6-5
CDR3aa: CASRQVNTEAFF; CDR3nt: TGTGCCAGCAGACAGGTGAACACTGAAGCTTTCTTT; d_gene: .; abundance: .; j_gene: TRBJ1-1; v_gene: TRBV28
CDR3aa: CASSLFQGGEQYF; CDR3nt: TGTGCCAGCAGTTTATTTCAAGGGGGAGAGCAGTACTTC; d_gene: .; abundance: .; j_gene: TRBJ2-7; v_gene: TRBV27
CDR3aa: CASSAEDGYTF; CDR3nt: TGTGCCAGCAGCGCAGAAGATGGCTACACCTTC; d_gene: .; abundance: .; j_gene: TRBJ1-2; v_gene: TRBV9
CDR3aa: CASSPLQGDNSPLHF; CDR3nt: TGTGCCAGCAGCCCTTTACAGGGAGATAATTCACCCCTCCACTTT; d_gene: .; abundance: .; j_gene: TRBJ1-6; v_gene: TRBV3-1/TRBV3-2
CDR3aa: CASSLTGVGNQPQHF; CDR3nt: TGTGCCAGCAGTTTAACCGGGGTTGGCAATCAGCCCCAGCATTTT; d_gene: .; abundance: .; j_gene: TRBJ1-5; v_gene: TRBV28
CDR3aa: CASSVGTGMEKLFF; CDR3nt: TGTGCCAGCAGCGTAGGGACAGGGATGGAAAAACTGTTTTTT; d_gene: TRBD1; abundance: .; j_gene: TRBJ1-4; v_gene: TRBV9
CDR3aa: CAISDFSGGYNEQFF; CDR3nt: TGTGCCATCAGTGATTTTAGCGGGGGTTACAATGAGCAGTTCTTC; d_gene: TRBD2; abundance: .; j_gene: TRBJ2-1; v_gene: TRBV10-3
CDR3aa: CASSQRAGGGTDTQYF; CDR3nt: TGTGCCAGCAGCCAAAGAGCGGGAGGGGGCACAGATACGCAGTATTTT; d_gene: TRBD2; abundance: .; j_gene: TRBJ2-3; v_gene: TRBV3-1/TRBV3-2
CDR3aa: CASTGGGLADNEQFF; CDR3nt: TGTGCCAGCACTGGAGGGGGACTAGCGGACAATGAGCAGTTCTTC; d_gene: TRBD2; abundance: .; j_gene: TRBJ2-1; v_gene: TRBV6-5
CDR3aa: CASSLYGTGADEQYF; CDR3nt: TGTGCCAGCAGTTTATACGGGACAGGTGCCGACGAGCAGTACTTC; d_gene: TRBD1; abundance: .; j_gene: TRBJ2-7; v_gene: TRBV27
CDR3aa: CASSEAGTGINDRYF; CDR3nt: TGTGCCAGCAGCGAGGCCGGGACAGGGATAAACGATCGGTACTTC; d_gene: TRBD1; abundance: .; j_gene: TRBJ2-5; v_gene: TRBV7-9
CDR3aa: CASSEYRAQGIQPQHF; CDR3nt: TGTGCCAGCAGTGAATACAGGGCCCAAGGTATTCAGCCCCAGCATTTT; d_gene: .; abundance: .; j_gene: TRBJ1-5; v_gene: TRBV2
CDR3aa: CASRSNTGELFF; CDR3nt: TGTGCCAGCAGGTCGAACACCGGGGAGCTGTTTTTT; d_gene: .; abundance: .; j_gene: TRBJ2-2; v_gene: TRBV11-2
CDR3aa: CASSIDAYGELFF; CDR3nt: TGTGCCAGCAGTATAGACGCCTACGGGGAGCTGTTTTTT; d_gene: .; abundance: .; j_gene: TRBJ2-2; v_gene: TRBV12-3/TRBV12-4
CDR3aa: CASKYTSTDTQYF; CDR3nt: TGTGCCAGCAAGTACACTAGCACAGATACGCAGTATTTT; d_gene: .; abundance: .; j_gene: TRBJ2-3; v_gene: TRBV27
CDR3aa: CASSAPGDGDEKLFF; CDR3nt: TGTGCCAGCAGTGCTCCAGGGGATGGGGATGAAAAACTGTTTTTT; d_gene: .; abundance: once; j_gene: TRBJ1-4; v_gene: TRBV28
CDR3aa: CASSSRQGVRTDTQYF; CDR3nt: TGTGCCAGCAGCTCCCGACAGGGGGTAAGGACAGATACGCAGTATTTT; d_gene: TRBD1; abundance: once; j_gene: TRBJ2-3; v_gene: TRBV7-9
CDR3aa: CASSGPGTELYEQYF; CDR3nt: TGTGCCAGCAGCGGACCCGGGACTGAGCTCTACGAGCAGTACTTC; d_gene: .; abundance: .; j_gene: TRBJ2-7; v_gene: TRBV13
CDR3aa: CASSLEGGLNTEAFF; CDR3nt: TGCGCCAGCAGCTTGGAGGGGGGTCTGAACACTGAAGCTTTCTTT; d_gene: .; abundance: .; j_gene: TRBJ1-1; v_gene: TRBV5-1
CDR3aa: CASSQESRTDTQYF; CDR3nt: TGTGCCAGCAGCCAAGAGTCGCGCACAGATACGCAGTATTTT; d_gene: .; abundance: .; j_gene: TRBJ2-3; v_gene: TRBV4-2
CDR3aa: CASSLTGIDSNGYTF; CDR3nt: TGTGCCAGCAGCCTTACCGGGATCGACTCCAATGGCTACACCTTC; d_gene: .; abundance: .; j_gene: TRBJ1-2; v_gene: TRBV3-1/TRBV3-2
CDR3aa: CASSLGPEPVYGYTF; CDR3nt: TGTGCCAGCAGCTTAGGACCCGAGCCGGTCTATGGCTACACCTTC; d_gene: .; abundance: .; j_gene: TRBJ1-2; v_gene: TRBV7-2